These 11 T cell receptor beta chains came from one sample sequenced in a study of vaccination effects on CD4 cells after COVID-19. Which antigens these TCRs recognize remains unknown. Assay used: immunoSEQ multiplex PCR; TCRdb lists only in-frame clones, some missing. Of tens of thousands of clones listed, approximately 79% are singletons. Viral peptide pool expansion of antigen-specific CD4+ T cells preceded sequencing in the ViraFEST assay. Subsequent to roughly 9 days of culture, CD4+ T cells were isolated. All vaccine recipients tested negative for nucleocapsid antibodies and had never contracted SARS-CoV-2 infection. The material was CD4+ T cells from PBMCs cultured with HCoV-OC43 spike peptides, obtained before COVID-19 vaccination. Subset defined: HCoV-OC43 spike overlapping peptide pool stimulation. The receptors here all came from a human donor who received a COVID-19 vaccine.

The rearrangement uses TRBV27 and TRBJ2-1, with D tentatively TRBD1 (6 bases). Trimming stripped 9 bases from V and 5 bases from J, with 11 bases between. CDR1 is MNHEY, CDR2 SMNVEV, per germline (reference sequence). CDR3 length equals 12 residues. This CDR3 is CASLGQNNEQFF. In DNA form, the CDR3 reads TGTGCCAGTCTCGGACAGAACAATGAGCAGTTCTTC.

The CDR3 bases are TGTGCCAGCAACATCAGGGCGGCCGGGGCCAACGTCCTGACTTTC. Encoded protein: CASNIRAAGANVLTF. The chain is built from TRBV2 and TRBJ2-6; D is perhaps TRBD1 (5 bases). Deletions cut 7 bases from V and 4 bases from J, with 14 bases between. This CDR3 spans 15 amino acids. Germline V gene sequence: CDR1 SNHLY, CDR2 FYNNEI.

J is TRBJ2-5 and V is TRBV7-7; D gene unclear. Germline assignment: CDR1 SSHAT and CDR2 FNYEAQ (reference sequence). V lost 1 base to trimming and J lost 4 bases, with 13 bases between them. The CDR3 length is 15 residues. CDR3 in amino acids: CASSLGTNSRETQYF. CDR3 DNA: TGTGCCAGCAGCTTAGGGACGAACTCAAGAGAGACCCAGTACTTC.

This clone was seen only a few times. This rearrangement joins TRBV7-2 to TRBJ1-1; tentatively, D is TRBD1 (6 bases). CDR3 length: 16 residues. Trimming left V 5 bases short and J 0 bases short, with 16 bases between. Germline V CDR1 and CDR2: SGHTA, FQGNSA. CDR3 DNA: TGTGCCAGCAGCCTCAGGACAGCGCCTATGAACACTGAAGCTTTCTTT. Translating gives CASSLRTAPMNTEAFF. The full variable domain, in which reference TRBV7-2 and TRBJ1-1 provide the parts outside the CDR3, is GAGVSQSPSNKVTEKGKDVELRCDPISGHTALYWYRQSLGQGLEFLIYFQGNSAPDKSGLPSDRFSAERTGGSVSTLTIQRTQQEDSAVYLCASSLRTAPMNTEAFFGQGTRLTVV.

The chain is built from TRBV29-1 and TRBJ2-5; D gene uncertain. CDR1 SQVTM and CDR2 ANQGSEA come from the germline V gene. This CDR3 comprises 16 residues. Trimming took off 4 bases at V and 1 base at J, with 19 bases between the two ends. CDR3 in DNA: TGCAGCGTTGGTCGGACCCGCCTGAAAACCCAAGAGACCCAGTACTTC. This gives the protein CSVGRTRLKTQETQYF. Full variable domain (remainder filled in from reference TRBV29-1 and TRBJ2-5): SAVISQKPSRDICQRGTSLTIQCQVDSQVTMMFWYRQQPGQSLTLIATANQGSEATYESGFVIDKFPISRPNLTFSTLTVSNMSPEDSSIYLCSVGRTRLKTQETQYFGPGTRLLVL.

The rearrangement uses TRBV5-1 and TRBJ1-2; unclear D gene. CDR1 SGHRS and CDR2 YFSETQ come from the germline V gene. Trimming removed 0 bases at V and 0 bases at J, with 6 bases between. The CDR3 length is 14 residues. For the CDR3, the DNA is TGCGCCAGCAGCTTGGCGGTCACTAACTATGGCTACACCTTC. It codes for CASSLAVTNYGYTF.

This rearrangement joins TRBV9 to TRBJ1-2, with D maybe TRBD1 (5 bases). The CDR3 is 15 amino acids. Germline V gene data show CDR1 as SGDLS and CDR2 as YYNGEE. The V gene lost 0 bases and the J gene lost 1 base, with 10 bases spanning the gap. The DNA of the CDR3 is TGTGCCAGCAGCGTAGAAACAGGCGGTAACTATGGCTACACCTTC. Translation: CASSVETGGNYGYTF.

The chain has TRBV7-3 and TRBJ2-1; TRBD2 is a possible D gene (6 bases). Germline V gene sequence: CDR1 SGHTA, CDR2 FQGTGA. The CDR3 covers 13 residues. V lost 5 bases to trimming and J lost 6 bases, with 11 bases between them. The CDR3, as DNA: TGTGCCAGCAGCCGCGGGGAAATCAATGAGCAGTTCTTC. Protein: CASSRGEINEQFF.

This clone was found a few times. The rearrangement joins TRBV7-3 to TRBJ2-2, with D tentatively TRBD1 (7 bases). CDR1 is SGHTA and CDR2 is FQGTGA in the germline V gene. V lost 5 bases and J 4 bases, leaving 11 bases between the germline ends. This CDR3 comprises 14 residues. CDR3 sequence: CASSGGTATGELFF. The CDR3 coding sequence is TGTGCCAGCAGCGGGGGGACAGCCACCGGGGAGCTGTTTTTT.

The gene calls are TRBV5-4 and TRBJ2-3; 8 bases fit TRBD2. CDR3 length: 16 residues. After removal of 4 bases from V and 0 bases from J, the junction contained 7 bases not matched to a gene. Germline V lookup: CDR1 SGHNT, CDR2 YYREEE (reference sequence). DNA for the CDR3: TGTGCCAGCAGCCGATTAAGCGGGAGAAGCACAGATACGCAGTATTTT. This sequence encodes CASSRLSGRSTDTQYF. The variable domain in full, completed from reference TRBV5-4 and TRBJ2-3, reads ETGVTQSPTHLIKTRGQQVTLRCSSQSGHNTVSWYQQALGQGPQFIFQYYREEENGRGNFPPRFSGLQFPNYSSELNVNALELDDSALYLCASSRLSGRSTDTQYFGPGTRLTVL.

The genes are TRBV7-9 and TRBJ1-4, with D perhaps matching TRBD1 (6 bases). V lost 5 bases, J lost 3 bases, and 13 bases lay in between. Germline-derived CDR1 and CDR2 are SEHNR and FQNEAQ (reference sequence). CDR3 length equals 15 residues. The DNA for the CDR3 is TGTGCCAGCAGCCCCGCCGGACAGCCTAATGAAAAACTGTTTTTT. It is translated as CASSPAGQPNEKLFF.